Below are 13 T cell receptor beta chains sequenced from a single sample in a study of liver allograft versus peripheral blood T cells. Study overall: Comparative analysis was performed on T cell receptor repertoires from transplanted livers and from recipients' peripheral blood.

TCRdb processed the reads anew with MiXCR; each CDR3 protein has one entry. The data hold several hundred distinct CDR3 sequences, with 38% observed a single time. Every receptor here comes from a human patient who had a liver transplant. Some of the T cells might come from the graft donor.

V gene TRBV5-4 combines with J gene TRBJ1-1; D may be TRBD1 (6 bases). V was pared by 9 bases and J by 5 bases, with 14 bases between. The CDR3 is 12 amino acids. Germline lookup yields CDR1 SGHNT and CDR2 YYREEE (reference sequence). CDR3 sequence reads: CATSRGLTEAFF. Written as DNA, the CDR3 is TGTGCCACCTCTCGGGGGCTAACTGAAGCTTTCTTT.

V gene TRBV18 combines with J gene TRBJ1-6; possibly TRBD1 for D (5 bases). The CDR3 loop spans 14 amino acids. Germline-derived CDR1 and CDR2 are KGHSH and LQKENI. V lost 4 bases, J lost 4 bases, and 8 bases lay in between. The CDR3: CASSRDSYNSPLHF. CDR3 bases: TGTGCCAGCTCACGCGACAGTTATAATTCACCCCTCCACTTT.

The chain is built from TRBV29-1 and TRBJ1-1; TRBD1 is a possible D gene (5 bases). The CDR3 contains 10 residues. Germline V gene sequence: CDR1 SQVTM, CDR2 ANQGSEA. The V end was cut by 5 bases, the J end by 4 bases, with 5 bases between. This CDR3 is CSVRGTEAFF. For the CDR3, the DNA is TGCAGCGTTAGGGGCACTGAAGCTTTCTTT.

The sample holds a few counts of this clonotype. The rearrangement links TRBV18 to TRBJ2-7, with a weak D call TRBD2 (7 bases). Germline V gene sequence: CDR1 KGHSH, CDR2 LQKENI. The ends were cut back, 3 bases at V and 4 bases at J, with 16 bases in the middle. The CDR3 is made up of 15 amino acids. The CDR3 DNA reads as TGTGCCAGCTCACCCGAGGGGGGGTTTTGGTACGAGCAGTACTTC. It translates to CASSPEGGFWYEQYF.

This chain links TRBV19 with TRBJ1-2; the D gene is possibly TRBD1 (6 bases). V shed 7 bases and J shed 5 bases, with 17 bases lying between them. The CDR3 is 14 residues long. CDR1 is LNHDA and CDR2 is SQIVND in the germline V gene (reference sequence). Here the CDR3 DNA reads TGTGCCAGTATTGCAGGGGCCCGGACTTATGGCTACACCTTC. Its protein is CASIAGARTYGYTF.

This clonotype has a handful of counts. The CDR3 sequence is CASSGSGTGLTGELFF. The CDR3 nucleotides are TGTGCCAGCAGCGGAAGTGGGACAGGGCTAACCGGGGAGCTGTTTTTT. V gene TRBV5-6 combines with J gene TRBJ2-2; 9 positions agree with TRBD1. The ends lost 4 bases at V and 5 bases at J; junction bases unmatched: 9. CDR3 length: 16 amino acids. Germline CDR1 reads SGHDT; CDR2 reads YYEEEE. Looking up the rest from reference TRBV5-6 and TRBJ2-2 gives the full variable domain: DAGVTQSPTHLIKTRGQQVTLRCSPKSGHDTVSWYQQALGQGPQFIFQYYEEEERQRGNFPDRFSGHQFPNYSSELNVNALLLGDSALYLCASSGSGTGLTGELFFGEGSRLTVL.

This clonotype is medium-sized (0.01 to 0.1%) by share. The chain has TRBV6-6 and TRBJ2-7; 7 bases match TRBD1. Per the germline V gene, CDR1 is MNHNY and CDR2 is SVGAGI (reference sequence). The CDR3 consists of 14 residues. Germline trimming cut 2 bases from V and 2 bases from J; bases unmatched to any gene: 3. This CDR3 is CASSYEQGAYEQYF. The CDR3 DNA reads TGTGCCAGCAGTTACGAGCAGGGGGCCTACGAGCAGTACTTC.

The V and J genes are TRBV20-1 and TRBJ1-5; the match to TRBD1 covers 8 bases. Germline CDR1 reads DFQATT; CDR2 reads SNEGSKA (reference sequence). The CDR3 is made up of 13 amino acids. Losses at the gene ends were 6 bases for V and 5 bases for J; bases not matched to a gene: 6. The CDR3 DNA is TGCAGTGCCCACGGACAGGGAGATCAGCCCCAGCATTTT. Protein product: CSAHGQGDQPQHF.

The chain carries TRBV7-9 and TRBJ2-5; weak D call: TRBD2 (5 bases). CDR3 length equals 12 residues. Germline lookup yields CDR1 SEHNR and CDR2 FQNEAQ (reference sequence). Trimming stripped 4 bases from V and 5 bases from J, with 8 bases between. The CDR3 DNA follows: TGTGCCAGCAGCTCGAGAGGGGAGACCCAGTACTTC. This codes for CASSSRGETQYF. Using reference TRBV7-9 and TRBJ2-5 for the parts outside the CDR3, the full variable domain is DTGVSQNPRHKITKRGQNVTFRCDPISEHNRLYWYRQTLGQGPEFLTYFQNEAQLEKSRLLSDRFSAERPKGSFSTLEIQRTEQGDSAMYLCASSSRGETQYFGPGTRLLVL.

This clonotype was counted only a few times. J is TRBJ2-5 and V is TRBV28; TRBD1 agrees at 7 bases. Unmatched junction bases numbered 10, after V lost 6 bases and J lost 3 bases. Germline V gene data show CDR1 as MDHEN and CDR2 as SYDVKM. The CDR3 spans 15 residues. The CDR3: CASSFGQDLEETQYF. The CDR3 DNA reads TGTGCCAGCAGCTTTGGACAGGACTTAGAAGAGACCCAGTACTTC.

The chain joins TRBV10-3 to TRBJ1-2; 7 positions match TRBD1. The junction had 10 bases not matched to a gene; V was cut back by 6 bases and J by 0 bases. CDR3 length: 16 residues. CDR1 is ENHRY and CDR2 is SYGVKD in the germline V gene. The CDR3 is CAISGSGDSPNYGYTF. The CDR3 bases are TGTGCCATCAGCGGCTCCGGGGACAGTCCTAACTATGGCTACACCTTC.

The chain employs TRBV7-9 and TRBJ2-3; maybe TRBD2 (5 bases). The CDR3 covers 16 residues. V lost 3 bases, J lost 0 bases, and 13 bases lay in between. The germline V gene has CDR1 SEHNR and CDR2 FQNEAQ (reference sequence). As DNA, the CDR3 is TGTGCCAGCAGCTTGGGTTTAGCGTCTAGCACAGATACGCAGTATTTT. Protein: CASSLGLASSTDTQYF.

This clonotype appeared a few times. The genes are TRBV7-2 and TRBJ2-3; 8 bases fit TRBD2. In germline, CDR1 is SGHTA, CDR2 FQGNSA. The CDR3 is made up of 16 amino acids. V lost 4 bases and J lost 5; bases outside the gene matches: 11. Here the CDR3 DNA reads TGTGCCAGCAGCTCCACTCGGACCAGCGGGGGAGATACGCAGTATTTT. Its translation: CASSSTRTSGGDTQYF. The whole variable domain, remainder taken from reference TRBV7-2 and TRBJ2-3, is GAGVSQSPSNKVTEKGKDVELRCDPISGHTALYWYRQSLGQGLEFLIYFQGNSAPDKSGLPSDRFSAERTGGSVSTLTIQRTQQEDSAVYLCASSSTRTSGGDTQYFGPGTRLTVL.